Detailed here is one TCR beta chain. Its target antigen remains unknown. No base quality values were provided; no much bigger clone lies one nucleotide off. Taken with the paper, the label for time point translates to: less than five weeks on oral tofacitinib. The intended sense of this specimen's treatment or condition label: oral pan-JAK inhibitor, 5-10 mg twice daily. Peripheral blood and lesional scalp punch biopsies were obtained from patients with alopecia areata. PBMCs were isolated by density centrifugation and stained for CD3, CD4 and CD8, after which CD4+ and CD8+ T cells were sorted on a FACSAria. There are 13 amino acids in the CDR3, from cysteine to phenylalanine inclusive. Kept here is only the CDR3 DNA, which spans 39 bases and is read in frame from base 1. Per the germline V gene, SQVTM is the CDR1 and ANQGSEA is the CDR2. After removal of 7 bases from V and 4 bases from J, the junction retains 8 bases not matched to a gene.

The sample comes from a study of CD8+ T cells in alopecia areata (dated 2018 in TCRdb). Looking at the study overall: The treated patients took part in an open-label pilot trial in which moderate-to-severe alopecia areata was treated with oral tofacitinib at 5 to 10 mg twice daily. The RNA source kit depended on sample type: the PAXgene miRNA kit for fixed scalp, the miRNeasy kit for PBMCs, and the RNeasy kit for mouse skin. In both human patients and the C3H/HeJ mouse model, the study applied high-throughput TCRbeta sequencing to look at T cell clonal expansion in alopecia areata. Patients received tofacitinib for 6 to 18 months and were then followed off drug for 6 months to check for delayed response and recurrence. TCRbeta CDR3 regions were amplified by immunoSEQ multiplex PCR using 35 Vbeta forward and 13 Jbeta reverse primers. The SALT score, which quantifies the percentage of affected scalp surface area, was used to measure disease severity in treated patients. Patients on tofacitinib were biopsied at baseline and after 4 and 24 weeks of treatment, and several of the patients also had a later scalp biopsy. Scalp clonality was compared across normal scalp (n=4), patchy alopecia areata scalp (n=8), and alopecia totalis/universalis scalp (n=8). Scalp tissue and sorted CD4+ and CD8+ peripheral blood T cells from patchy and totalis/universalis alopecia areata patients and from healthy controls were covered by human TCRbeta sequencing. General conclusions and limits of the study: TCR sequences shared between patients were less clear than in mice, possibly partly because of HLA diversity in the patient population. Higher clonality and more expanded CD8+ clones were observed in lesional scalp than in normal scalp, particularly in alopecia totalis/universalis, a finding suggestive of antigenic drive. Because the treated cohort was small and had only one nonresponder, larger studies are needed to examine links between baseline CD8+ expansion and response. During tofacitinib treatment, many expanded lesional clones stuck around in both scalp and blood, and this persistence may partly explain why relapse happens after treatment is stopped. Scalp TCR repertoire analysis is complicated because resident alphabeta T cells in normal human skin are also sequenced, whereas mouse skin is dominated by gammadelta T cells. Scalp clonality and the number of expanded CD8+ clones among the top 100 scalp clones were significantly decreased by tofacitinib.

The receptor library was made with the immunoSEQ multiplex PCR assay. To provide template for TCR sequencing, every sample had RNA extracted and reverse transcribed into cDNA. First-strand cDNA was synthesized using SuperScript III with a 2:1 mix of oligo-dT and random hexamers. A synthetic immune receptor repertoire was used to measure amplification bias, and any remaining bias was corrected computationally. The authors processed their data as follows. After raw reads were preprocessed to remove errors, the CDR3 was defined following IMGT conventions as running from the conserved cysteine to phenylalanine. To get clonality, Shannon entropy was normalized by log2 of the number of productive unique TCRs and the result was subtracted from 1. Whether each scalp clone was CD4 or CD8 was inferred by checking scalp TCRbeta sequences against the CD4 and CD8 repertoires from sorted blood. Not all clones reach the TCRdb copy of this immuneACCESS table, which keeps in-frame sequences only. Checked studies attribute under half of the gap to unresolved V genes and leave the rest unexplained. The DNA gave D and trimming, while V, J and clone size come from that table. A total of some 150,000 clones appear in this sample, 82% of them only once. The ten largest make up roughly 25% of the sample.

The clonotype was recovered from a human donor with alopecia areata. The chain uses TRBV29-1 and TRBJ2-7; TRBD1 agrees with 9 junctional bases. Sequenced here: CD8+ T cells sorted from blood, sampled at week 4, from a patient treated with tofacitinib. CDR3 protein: CSASTGQGYEQYF. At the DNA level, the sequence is TGCAGCGCCTCAACGGGACAGGGTTACGAGCAGTACTTC.